One sample yielded the 2 T cell receptor beta chains listed below, sequenced in a study of T cell responses to AZD1222 COVID-19 vaccine. Assay: immunoSEQ multiplex PCR; the TCRdb copy retains only in-frame clones and omits some. The table shows 60,000 to 65,000 clones, with about 83% occurring only once. The source was peripheral blood, collected on day 0 of AZD1222 vaccination. The origin of the receptors is an adult in good health.

This clone has only one observation. The genes are TRBV19 and TRBJ1-1; 7 bases map to TRBD1. V lost 5 bases to trimming and J lost 3 bases; unmatched junction nucleotides: 9. Germline V gene data show CDR1 as LNHDA and CDR2 as SQIVND (reference sequence). This CDR3 is built from 15 residues. As DNA, the CDR3 is TGTGCCAGTAGTCTCACGGGACAGCTCGACACTGAAGCTTTCTTT. Amino acid sequence: CASSLTGQLDTEAFF. The full variable domain, its missing parts supplied by reference TRBV19 and TRBJ1-1, is DGGITQSPKYLFRKEGQNVTLSCEQNLNHDAMYWYRQDPGQGLRLIYYSQIVNDFQKGDIAEGYSVSREKKESFPLTVTSAQKNPTAFYLCASSLTGQLDTEAFFGQGTRLTVV.

The rearrangement joins TRBV5-1 to TRBJ2-7; D remains ambiguous. Deletions cut 0 bases from V and 1 base from J, with 14 bases between. In germline, CDR1 is SGHRS, CDR2 YFSETQ. CDR3 length equals 16 residues. The CDR3 coding sequence is TGCGCCAGCAGCTTGGGTACGCCCTTAAGTTCCTACGAGCAGTACTTC. Its protein is CASSLGTPLSSYEQYF.